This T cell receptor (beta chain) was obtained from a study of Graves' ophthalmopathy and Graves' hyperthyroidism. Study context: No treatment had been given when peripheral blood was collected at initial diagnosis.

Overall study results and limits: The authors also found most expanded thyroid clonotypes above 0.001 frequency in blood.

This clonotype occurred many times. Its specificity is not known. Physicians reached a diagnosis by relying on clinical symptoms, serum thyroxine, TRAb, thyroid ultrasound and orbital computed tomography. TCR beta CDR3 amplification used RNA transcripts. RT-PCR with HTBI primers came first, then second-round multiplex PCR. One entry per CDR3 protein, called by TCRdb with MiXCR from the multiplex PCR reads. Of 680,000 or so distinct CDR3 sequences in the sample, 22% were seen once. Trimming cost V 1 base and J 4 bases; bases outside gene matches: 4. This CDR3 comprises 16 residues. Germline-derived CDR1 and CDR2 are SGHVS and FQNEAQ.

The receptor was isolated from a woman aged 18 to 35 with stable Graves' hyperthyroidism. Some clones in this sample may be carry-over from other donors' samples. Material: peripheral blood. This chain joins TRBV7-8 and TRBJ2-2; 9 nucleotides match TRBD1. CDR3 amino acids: CASSLGTGAFTGELFF. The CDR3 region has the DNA TGTGCCAGCAGCTTAGGGACAGGGGCCTTCACCGGGGAGCTGTTTTTT.